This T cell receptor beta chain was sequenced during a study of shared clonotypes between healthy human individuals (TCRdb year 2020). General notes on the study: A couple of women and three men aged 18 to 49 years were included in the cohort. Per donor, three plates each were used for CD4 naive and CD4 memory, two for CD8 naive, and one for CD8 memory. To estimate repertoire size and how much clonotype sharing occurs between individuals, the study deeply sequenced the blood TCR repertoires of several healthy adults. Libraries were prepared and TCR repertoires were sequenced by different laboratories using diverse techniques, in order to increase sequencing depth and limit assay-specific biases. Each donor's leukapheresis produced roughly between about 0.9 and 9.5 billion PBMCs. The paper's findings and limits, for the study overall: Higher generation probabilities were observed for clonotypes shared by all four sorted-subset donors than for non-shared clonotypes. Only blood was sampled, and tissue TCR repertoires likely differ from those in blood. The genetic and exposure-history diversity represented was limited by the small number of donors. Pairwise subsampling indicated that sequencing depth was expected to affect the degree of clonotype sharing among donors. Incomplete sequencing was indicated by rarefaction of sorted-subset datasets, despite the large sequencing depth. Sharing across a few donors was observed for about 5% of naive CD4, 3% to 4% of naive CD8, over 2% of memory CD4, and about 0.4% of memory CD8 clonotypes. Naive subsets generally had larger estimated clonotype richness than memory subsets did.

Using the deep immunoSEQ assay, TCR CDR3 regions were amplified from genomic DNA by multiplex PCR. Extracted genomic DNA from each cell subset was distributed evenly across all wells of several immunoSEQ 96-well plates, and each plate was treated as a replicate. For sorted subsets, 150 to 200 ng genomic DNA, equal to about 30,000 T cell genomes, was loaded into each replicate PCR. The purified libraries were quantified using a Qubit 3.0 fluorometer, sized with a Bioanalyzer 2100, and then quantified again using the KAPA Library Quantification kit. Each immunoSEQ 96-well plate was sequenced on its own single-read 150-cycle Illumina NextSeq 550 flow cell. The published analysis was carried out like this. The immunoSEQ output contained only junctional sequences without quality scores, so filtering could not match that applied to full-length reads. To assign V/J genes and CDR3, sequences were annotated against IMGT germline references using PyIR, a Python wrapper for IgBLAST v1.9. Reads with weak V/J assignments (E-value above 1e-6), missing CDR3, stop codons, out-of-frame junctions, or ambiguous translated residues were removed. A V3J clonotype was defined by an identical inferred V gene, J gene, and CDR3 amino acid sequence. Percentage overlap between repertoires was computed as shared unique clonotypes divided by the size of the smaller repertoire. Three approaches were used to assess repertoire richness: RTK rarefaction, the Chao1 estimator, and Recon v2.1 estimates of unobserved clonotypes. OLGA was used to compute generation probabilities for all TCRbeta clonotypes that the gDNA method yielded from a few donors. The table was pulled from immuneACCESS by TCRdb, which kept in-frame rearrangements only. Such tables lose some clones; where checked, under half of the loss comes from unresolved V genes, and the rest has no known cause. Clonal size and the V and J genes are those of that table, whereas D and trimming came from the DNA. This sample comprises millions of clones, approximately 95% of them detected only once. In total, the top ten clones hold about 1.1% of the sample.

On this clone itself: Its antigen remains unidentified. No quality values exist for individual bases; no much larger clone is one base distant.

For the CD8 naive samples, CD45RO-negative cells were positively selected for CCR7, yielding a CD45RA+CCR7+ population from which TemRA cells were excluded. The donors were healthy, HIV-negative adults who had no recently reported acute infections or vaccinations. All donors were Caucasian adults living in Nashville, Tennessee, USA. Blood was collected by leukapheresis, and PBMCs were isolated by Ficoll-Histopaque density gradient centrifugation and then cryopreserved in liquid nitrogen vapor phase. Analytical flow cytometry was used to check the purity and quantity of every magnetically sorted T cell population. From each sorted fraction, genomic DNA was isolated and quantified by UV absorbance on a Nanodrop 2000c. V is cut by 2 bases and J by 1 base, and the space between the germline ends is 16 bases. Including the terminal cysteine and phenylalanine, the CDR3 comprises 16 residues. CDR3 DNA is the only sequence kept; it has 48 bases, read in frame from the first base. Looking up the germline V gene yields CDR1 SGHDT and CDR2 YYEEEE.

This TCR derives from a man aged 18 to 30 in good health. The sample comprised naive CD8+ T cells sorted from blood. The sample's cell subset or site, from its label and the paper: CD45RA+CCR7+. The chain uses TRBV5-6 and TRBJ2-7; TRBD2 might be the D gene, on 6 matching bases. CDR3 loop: CASSLGGLAKSYEQYF. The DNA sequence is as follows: TGTGCCAGCAGCTTAGGCGGCCTAGCGAAATCCTACGAGCAGTACTTC.